The clone carrying this T cell receptor (beta chain) was observed a single time. There are 13 residues in the CDR3. The V end lost 3 bases, the J end lost 2 bases, and 8 bases lay between the germline ends. CDR1 and CDR2 from the germline V gene are MGHRA and YSYEKL. The sample comes from a study of blood T cell repertoires in COVID-19. The protocol was immunoSEQ multiplex PCR, while the TCRdb copy is restricted to in-frame clones and leaves out a portion. The sample holds about 160,000 clones, 90% to 95% seen once. Followed longitudinally, the Seattle patients had been enrolled during active infection.

This clonotype originated in a woman aged 55-75 years with COVID-19, enrolled during active disease. The sequencing input was peripheral blood. The gene calls are TRBV4-1 and TRBJ2-7; D not certain. CDR3 loop: CASSHRLAYEQYF. The CDR3 DNA sequence: TGCGCCAGCAGCCACAGGTTAGCCTACGAGCAGTACTTC.